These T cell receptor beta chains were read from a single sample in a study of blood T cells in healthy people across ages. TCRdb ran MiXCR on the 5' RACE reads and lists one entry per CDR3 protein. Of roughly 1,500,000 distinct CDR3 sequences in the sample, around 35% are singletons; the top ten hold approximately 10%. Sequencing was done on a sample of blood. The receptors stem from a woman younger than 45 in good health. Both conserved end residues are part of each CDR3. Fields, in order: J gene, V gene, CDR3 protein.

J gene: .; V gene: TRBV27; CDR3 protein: CASSSHPPASGSRYEQYF
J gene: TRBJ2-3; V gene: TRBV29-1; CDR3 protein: CSVVSGGPTDTQYF
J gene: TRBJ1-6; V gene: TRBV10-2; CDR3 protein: CASSEKQTGGYSPLHF
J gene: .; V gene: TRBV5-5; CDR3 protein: CASSLSMAYEQYF
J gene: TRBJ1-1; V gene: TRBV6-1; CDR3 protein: CASRNPRSVDTEAFF
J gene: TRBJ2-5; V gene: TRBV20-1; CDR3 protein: CSARDRQETQYF
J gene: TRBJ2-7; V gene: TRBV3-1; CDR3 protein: CASSHVRASGEQYF
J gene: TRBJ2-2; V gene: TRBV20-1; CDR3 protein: CSAQTVNTGELFF
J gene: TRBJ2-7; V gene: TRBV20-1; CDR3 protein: CSAIGQNLYEQYF
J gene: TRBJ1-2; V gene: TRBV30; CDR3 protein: CAWSVLGGTGYTF
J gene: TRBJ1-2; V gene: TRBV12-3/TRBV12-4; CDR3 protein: CASSSRGANYGYTF
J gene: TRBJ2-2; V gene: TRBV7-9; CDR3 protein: CASSFGGQNTGELFF
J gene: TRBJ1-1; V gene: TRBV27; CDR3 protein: CATGYRGGGGAEAFF
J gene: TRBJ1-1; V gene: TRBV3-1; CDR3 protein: CASSQQGGMNTEAFF
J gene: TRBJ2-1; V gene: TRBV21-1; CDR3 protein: CASSRGDSLIFTYNEQFF